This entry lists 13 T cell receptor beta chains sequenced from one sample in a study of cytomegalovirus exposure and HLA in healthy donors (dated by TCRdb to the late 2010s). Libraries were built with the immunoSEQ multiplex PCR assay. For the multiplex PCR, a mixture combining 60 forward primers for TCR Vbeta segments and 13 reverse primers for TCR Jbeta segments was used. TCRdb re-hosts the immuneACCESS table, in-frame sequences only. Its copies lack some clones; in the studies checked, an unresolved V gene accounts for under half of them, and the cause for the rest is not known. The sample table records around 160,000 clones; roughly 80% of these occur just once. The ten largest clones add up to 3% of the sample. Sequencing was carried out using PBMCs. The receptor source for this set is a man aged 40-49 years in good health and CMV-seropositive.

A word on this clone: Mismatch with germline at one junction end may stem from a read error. The CDR3: CASSPIAGGPYTEQFF. CDR3 in DNA: TGTGCCAGCAGTCCAATAGCGGGAGGCCCGTACACTGAGCAGTTCTTC. V usage is TRBV27 and J usage is TRBJ2-1, with 10 nucleotides matching TRBD2. Germline CDR1 is MNHEY and CDR2 is SMNVEV (reference sequence). The CDR3 length is 16 residues.

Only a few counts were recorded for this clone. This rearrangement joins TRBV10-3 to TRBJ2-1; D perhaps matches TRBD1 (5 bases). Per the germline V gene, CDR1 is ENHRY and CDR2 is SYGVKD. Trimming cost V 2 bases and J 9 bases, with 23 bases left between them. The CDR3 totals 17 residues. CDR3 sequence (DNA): TGTGCCATCAGTGAGACCCCACAAGGACAACCCTTGGCTGAGCAGTTCTTC. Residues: CAISETPQGQPLAEQFF.

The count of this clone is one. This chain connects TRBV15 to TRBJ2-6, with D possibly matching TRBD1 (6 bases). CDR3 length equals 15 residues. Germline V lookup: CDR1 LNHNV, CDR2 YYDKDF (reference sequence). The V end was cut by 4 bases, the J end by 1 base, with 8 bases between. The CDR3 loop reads CATSIRGSGANVLTF. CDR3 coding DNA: TGTGCCACCAGCATCAGGGGTTCTGGGGCCAACGTCCTGACTTTC.

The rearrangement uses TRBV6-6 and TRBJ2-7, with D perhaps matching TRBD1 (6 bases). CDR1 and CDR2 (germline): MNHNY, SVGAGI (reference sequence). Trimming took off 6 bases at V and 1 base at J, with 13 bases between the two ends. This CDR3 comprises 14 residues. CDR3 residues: CASRPGHDSYEQYF. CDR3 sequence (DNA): TGTGCCAGCAGACCGGGACACGATTCCTACGAGCAGTACTTC.

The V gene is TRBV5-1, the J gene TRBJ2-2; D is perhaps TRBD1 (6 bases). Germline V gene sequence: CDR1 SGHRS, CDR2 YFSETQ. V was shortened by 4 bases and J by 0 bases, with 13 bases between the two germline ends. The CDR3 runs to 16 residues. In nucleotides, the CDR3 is TGCGCCAGCAGCCCGGCGCACAGGGCGAACACCGGGGAGCTGTTTTTT. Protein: CASSPAHRANTGELFF.

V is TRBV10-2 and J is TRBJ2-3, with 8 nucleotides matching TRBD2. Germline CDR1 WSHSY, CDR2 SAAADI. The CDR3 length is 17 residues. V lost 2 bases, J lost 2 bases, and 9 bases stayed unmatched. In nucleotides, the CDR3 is TGCGCCAGCAGTGAGGCGATCGGACTAGCTCCCACAGATACGCAGTATTTT. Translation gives CASSEAIGLAPTDTQYF.

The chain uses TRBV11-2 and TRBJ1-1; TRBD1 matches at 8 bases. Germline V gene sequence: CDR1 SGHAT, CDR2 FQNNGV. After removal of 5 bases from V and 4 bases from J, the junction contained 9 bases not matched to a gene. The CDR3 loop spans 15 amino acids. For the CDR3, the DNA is TGTGCCAGCAGCCTAACAGGGGGGGTTACCACTGAAGCTTTCTTT. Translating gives CASSLTGGVTTEAFF.

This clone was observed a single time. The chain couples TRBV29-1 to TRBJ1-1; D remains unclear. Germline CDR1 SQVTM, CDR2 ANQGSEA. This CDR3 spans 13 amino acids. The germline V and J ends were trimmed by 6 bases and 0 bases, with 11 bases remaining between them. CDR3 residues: CSVAGRLNTEAFF. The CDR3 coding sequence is TGCAGCGTCGCGGGTCGGTTGAACACTGAAGCTTTCTTT.

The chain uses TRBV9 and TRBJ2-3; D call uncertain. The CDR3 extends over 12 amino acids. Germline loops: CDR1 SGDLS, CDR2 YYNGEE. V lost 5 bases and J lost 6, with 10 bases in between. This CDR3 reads CASSLTLDTQYF. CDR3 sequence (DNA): TGTGCCAGCAGTCTAACGTTGGATACGCAGTATTTT.

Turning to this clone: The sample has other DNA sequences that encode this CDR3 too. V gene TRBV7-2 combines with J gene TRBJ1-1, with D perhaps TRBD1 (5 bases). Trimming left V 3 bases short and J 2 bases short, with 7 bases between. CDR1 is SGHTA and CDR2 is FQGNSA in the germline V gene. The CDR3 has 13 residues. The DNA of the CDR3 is TGTGCCAGCAGCTTTGACAGCAACACTGAAGCTTTCTTT. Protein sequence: CASSFDSNTEAFF.

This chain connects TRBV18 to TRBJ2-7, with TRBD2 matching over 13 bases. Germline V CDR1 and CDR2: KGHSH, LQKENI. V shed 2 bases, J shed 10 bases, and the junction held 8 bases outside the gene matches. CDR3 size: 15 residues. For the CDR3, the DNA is TGTGCCAGCTCACCAATGGCAGGGACTAGCGGGAACCAGTACTTC. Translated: CASSPMAGTSGNQYF.

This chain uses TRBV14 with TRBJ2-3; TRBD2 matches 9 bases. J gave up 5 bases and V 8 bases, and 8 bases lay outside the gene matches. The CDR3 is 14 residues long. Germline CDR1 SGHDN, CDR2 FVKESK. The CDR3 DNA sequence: TGTGCCAGCGGACCTAGCGGGACTATAGATACGCAGTATTTT. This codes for CASGPSGTIDTQYF.

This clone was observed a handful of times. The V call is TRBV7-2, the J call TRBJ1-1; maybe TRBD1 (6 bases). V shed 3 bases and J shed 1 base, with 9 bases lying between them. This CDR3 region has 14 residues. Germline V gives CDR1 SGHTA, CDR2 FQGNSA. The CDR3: CASSFSRGNTEAFF. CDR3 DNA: TGTGCCAGCAGCTTTAGCAGGGGGAACACTGAAGCTTTCTTT.